Judged by abundance, the clone carrying this TCR beta chain is medium-sized. Its specificity is not known. The treatment is: randomized to nivolumab then ipilimumab (arm A) or the reverse (arm B). This specimen belongs to a study of sequential checkpoint blockade in melanoma. Overall study findings and caveats: Mutational load did not correlate with tumor T-cell fraction or clonality.

The table came from immunoSEQ multiplex PCR; TCRdb's copy has only in-frame clones and leaves some out. The sample includes a few thousand clones, around two fifths of them seen just once. Germline trimming cut 6 bases from V and 4 bases from J; bases unmatched to any gene: 7. The CDR3 is made up of 16 amino acids. Germline-derived CDR1 and CDR2 are MDHEN and SYDVKM. This specimen consisted of tumor tissue (inferred from file names), obtained from a patient given nivolumab and ipilimumab in sequence. This rearrangement joins TRBV28 to TRBJ2-3; 13 bases agree with TRBD2. The clonotype originates from a human donor with melanoma. As DNA, the CDR3 is TGTGCCAGCAGGAGACTAGCGGGAGGTGGCGCAGATACGCAGTATTTT. Its translation is CASRRLAGGGADTQYF.